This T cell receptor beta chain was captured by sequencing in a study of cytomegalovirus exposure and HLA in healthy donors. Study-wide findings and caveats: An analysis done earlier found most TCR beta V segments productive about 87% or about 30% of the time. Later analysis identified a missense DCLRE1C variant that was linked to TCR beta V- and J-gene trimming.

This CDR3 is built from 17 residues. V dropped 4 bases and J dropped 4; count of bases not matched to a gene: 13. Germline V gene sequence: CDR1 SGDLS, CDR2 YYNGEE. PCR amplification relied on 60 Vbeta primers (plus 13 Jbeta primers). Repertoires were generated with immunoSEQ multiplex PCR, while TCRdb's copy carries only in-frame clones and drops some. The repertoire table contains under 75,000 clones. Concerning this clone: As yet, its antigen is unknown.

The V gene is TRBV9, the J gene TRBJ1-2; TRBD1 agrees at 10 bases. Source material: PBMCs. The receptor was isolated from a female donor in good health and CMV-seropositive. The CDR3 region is CASSPRDRGDASYGYTF. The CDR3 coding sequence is TGTGCCAGCAGCCCCCGGGACAGGGGAGATGCTAGCTATGGCTACACCTTC. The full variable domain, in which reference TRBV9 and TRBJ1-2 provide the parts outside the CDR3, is DSGVTQTPKHLITATGQRVTLRCSPRSGDLSVYWYQQSLDQGLQFLIQYYNGEERAKGNILERFSAQQFPDLHSELNLSSLELGDSALYFCASSPRDRGDASYGYTFGSGTRLTVV.